The 32 T cell receptor beta chains below come from one sample, sequenced in a study of blood T cell repertoires in COVID-19 (dated by TCRdb to between 2020 and 2021). The library was produced with the immunoSEQ multiplex PCR assay. TCRdb took this table from immuneACCESS and kept in-frame rearrangements with V and J called. Such tables lack part of the clones; where checked against another copy, unresolved V genes explain under half of the gap, and the rest is unexplained. The sample table records some 120,000 clones; 65% to 85% of these occur just once. 1.9% of the sample goes to the ten largest clones. Sequenced: peripheral blood. The origin of the receptors is an older man with acute or convalescent COVID-19.

This clone was seen a few times. The genes are TRBV7-2 and TRBJ1-2; D possibly corresponds to TRBD1 (5 bases). The germline CDR1 and CDR2 sequences are SGHTA and FQGNSA. CDR3 length: 13 amino acids. Trimming took 6 bases from V and 8 from J, leaving 16 bases between them. The CDR3 DNA is TGTGCCAGCAGTGCGCGACAGATGTGGGGCTACACCTTC. This gives the protein CASSARQMWGYTF.

In this sample, this clone turned up a few times. V is TRBV4-1 and J is TRBJ1-3, with TRBD1 as a possible D gene (6 bases). The germline gives CDR1 MGHRA, CDR2 YSYEKL. The ends were cut back, 3 bases at V and 4 bases at J, with 25 bases in the middle. The CDR3 totals 19 residues. The chain's CDR3 is CASSQVPLVRGWGGNTIYF. Here the CDR3 DNA reads TGCGCCAGCAGCCAGGTCCCTCTCGTCAGGGGATGGGGGGGAAACACCATATATTTT.

The V and J genes are TRBV12-3 or TRBV12-4 and TRBJ2-2; D call uncertain. The CDR3 runs to 13 residues. V dropped 2 bases and J dropped 7 bases, with 8 bases sitting between them. The CDR3 sequence: CASSLRGFGELFF. The DNA of the CDR3 is TGTGCCAGCAGTTTACGAGGATTCGGGGAGCTGTTTTTT.

CDR3 sequence (DNA): TGCGCCAGCAGCCAAGGGAGCGGGGGGATCTACGAGCAGTACTTC. Translated: CASSQGSGGIYEQYF. The rearrangement links TRBV4-1 to TRBJ2-7, with 9 bases fitting TRBD2. The CDR3 covers 15 residues. V was clipped by 1 base and J by 3 bases; unmatched bases: 4. Germline CDR1 is MGHRA and CDR2 is YSYEKL.

This clone showed up just a few times. The chain carries TRBV6-5 and TRBJ2-5, with a weak D call TRBD2 (5 bases). V was cut by 8 bases and J by 2 bases, with 12 bases left in between. The length of the CDR3 is 13 residues. Germline values: CDR1 MNHEY, CDR2 SVGAGI. The CDR3 nucleotides are TGTGCCAGCGGAGGATTCCGTCAAGAGACCCAGTACTTC. Residues: CASGGFRQETQYF.

The CDR3 DNA reads as TGTGCCACCAGTGATTCGAAAGACAGGGGCCACGAGCAGTACTTC. It encodes CATSDSKDRGHEQYF. The chain is built from TRBV24-1 and TRBJ2-7; TRBD1 matches 8 bases. Germline V gene sequence: CDR1 KGHDR, CDR2 SFDVKD. V shed 2 bases, J shed 5 bases, and the junction held 7 bases outside the gene matches. The CDR3 extends over 15 amino acids.

As regards this clone: Other DNA variants within this sample encode the same CDR3. The chain is built from TRBV19 and TRBJ1-5; unclear D gene. V lost 3 bases to trimming and J lost 4 bases, with 4 bases between them. The CDR3 is 12 residues long. Germline V CDR1 and CDR2: LNHDA, SQIVND (reference sequence). Written as DNA, the CDR3 is TGTGCCAGTAGTATCCCAAATCAGCCCCAGCATTTT. Its protein product is CASSIPNQPQHF.

The chain uses TRBV4-1 and TRBJ2-7, with a possible D match to TRBD2 (6 bases). The V end was cut by 1 base, the J end by 1 base, with 17 bases between. The CDR3 is 17 residues long. Germline loops: CDR1 MGHRA, CDR2 YSYEKL. The CDR3 loop reads CASSQASGLRGSYEQYF. The CDR3 bases are TGCGCCAGCAGCCAAGCCTCGGGACTCCGCGGATCCTACGAGCAGTACTTC.

The table lists this clone with a few counts. The chain combines TRBV25-1 with TRBJ1-1; 7 bases line up with TRBD1. Germline-derived CDR1 and CDR2 are MGHDK and SYGVNS. The CDR3 spans 14 residues. V gave up 1 base and J gave up 8 bases; unmatched junction bases: 7. The CDR3: CASSEWRDSSEAFF. CDR3 bases: TGTGCCAGCAGTGAATGGAGGGACAGTTCGGAAGCTTTCTTT.

The genes are TRBV19 and TRBJ2-7, with 7 bases identical to TRBD1. The CDR3 sequence is 13 residues long. Germline V gene data show CDR1 as LNHDA and CDR2 as SQIVND (reference sequence). Trimming removed 6 bases from V and 9 bases from J; junction bases left unmatched: 11. The CDR3 nucleotides read TGTGCCAGTAGCTCCGGGACAGCCGACGGGCAGTACTTC. Residues: CASSSGTADGQYF.

A word on this clone: This may stem from a read error, because a much larger clone lies one nucleotide away. In the same sample, other DNA sequences code for this CDR3. The V gene is TRBV6-1, the J gene TRBJ2-3, with TRBD2 matching over 11 bases. The ends lost 2 bases at V and 4 bases at J; junction bases unmatched: 2. This CDR3 region has 15 residues. CDR1 MNHNS and CDR2 SASEGT come from the germline V gene. The CDR3 loop is CASSELAGGPDTQYF. CDR3 in DNA: TGTGCCAGCAGTGAATTAGCGGGGGGGCCAGATACGCAGTATTTT.

This chain uses TRBV14 with TRBJ2-7; 11 positions match TRBD1. J was trimmed by 3 bases and V by 5 bases; bases with no gene match: 6. Germline CDR1 SGHDN, CDR2 FVKESK. This CDR3 contains 15 residues. This CDR3 reads CASSSGTGGRYEQYF. The CDR3, as DNA: TGTGCCAGCAGCTCGGGGACAGGGGGACGCTACGAGCAGTACTTC.

The chain links TRBV2 to TRBJ2-7; 9 bases line up with TRBD2. The CDR3 sequence is 15 residues long. After removal of 6 bases from V and 5 bases from J, the junction contained 11 bases not matched to a gene. The germline gives CDR1 SNHLY, CDR2 FYNNEI. The CDR3 reads CASSLSGGLWDEQYF. CDR3 DNA sequence: TGTGCCAGCAGCTTAAGCGGGGGGCTCTGGGACGAGCAGTACTTC.

This clone was picked up a small number of times. V usage is TRBV4-1 and J usage is TRBJ1-1; 7 bases map to TRBD1. Germline lookup yields CDR1 MGHRA and CDR2 YSYEKL. The CDR3 has 15 amino acids. After removal of 5 bases from V and 7 bases from J, the junction contained 13 bases not matched to a gene. The CDR3 sequence: CASSTSPGTAIEAFF. CDR3 DNA: TGCGCCAGCAGCACGTCCCCCGGGACAGCTATTGAAGCTTTCTTT.

The chain uses TRBV6-4 and TRBJ2-1; 11 nucleotides line up with TRBD2. This CDR3 is built from 15 residues. V shed 0 bases, J shed 6 bases, and the junction held 1 base outside the gene matches. Germline CDR1 reads MRHNA; CDR2 reads SNTAGT. The CDR3 region is CASSDSSGGANEQFF. CDR3 in DNA: TGTGCCAGCAGTGACTCTAGCGGGGGGGCCAATGAGCAGTTCTTC.

This chain links TRBV21-1 with TRBJ1-1. TRBV21-1 is classified as a pseudogene. The CDR3 length is 12 residues. The CDR3 is CASKGGRTEAFF. As DNA, the CDR3 is TGTGCCAGCAAGGGGGGGCGCACTGAAGCTTTCTTT.

This clone was counted a single time. The chain joins TRBV20-1 to TRBJ2-1, with 9 bases identical to TRBD2. CDR3 length: 15 residues. V lost 3 bases and J lost 0; bases outside the gene matches: 3. Germline V lookup: CDR1 DFQATT, CDR2 SNEGSKA (reference sequence). CDR3 loop: CSASGAGGSYNEQFF. The CDR3 nucleotides read TGCAGTGCTAGTGGAGCGGGGGGCTCCTACAATGAGCAGTTCTTC.

The chain recombines TRBV2 with TRBJ1-1; tentatively, D is TRBD1 (5 bases). The ends were cut back, 5 bases at V and 4 bases at J, with 17 bases in the middle. The CDR3 covers 15 residues. Looked up from germline, CDR1 is SNHLY and CDR2 is FYNNEI. CDR3 sequence reads: CASSWKGTGSTEAFF. The CDR3 DNA sequence: TGTGCCAGCAGTTGGAAGGGGACCGGGAGCACTGAAGCTTTCTTT.

This rearrangement joins TRBV27 to TRBJ2-5; the match to TRBD2 covers 7 bases. Germline CDR1 reads MNHEY; CDR2 reads SMNVEV (reference sequence). The CDR3 loop spans 14 amino acids. J lost 6 bases, V lost 5 bases, and 9 bases had no gene match. The CDR3 sequence is CASSPKAGEKTQYF. CDR3 DNA sequence: TGTGCCAGCAGTCCAAAGGCGGGGGAGAAGACCCAGTACTTC.

This clone has a handful of counts. V gene TRBV5-1 combines with J gene TRBJ2-3, with D uncertain. The length of the CDR3 is 13 residues. Germline V CDR1 and CDR2: SGHRS, YFSETQ. V was cut by 4 bases and J by 5 bases, with 11 bases left in between. This chain's CDR3 is CASSPETGDTQYF. The CDR3 nucleotides read TGCGCCAGCAGCCCGGAGACGGGAGATACGCAGTATTTT. The whole variable domain, remainder taken from reference TRBV5-1 and TRBJ2-3, is KAGVTQTPRYLIKTRGQQVTLSCSPISGHRSVSWYQQTPGQGLQFLFEYFSETQRNKGNFPGRFSGRQFSNSRSEMNVSTLELGDSALYLCASSPETGDTQYFGPGTRLTVL.

This chain joins TRBV3-1 (or the pseudogene TRBV3-2) and TRBJ2-4; D not certain. V was cut by 4 bases and J by 6 bases, with 4 bases left in between. This CDR3 is 11 amino acids long. Germline values: CDR1 LGHDT, CDR2 YNNKEL (reference sequence). DNA for the CDR3: TGTGCCAGCAGCCGGGCAAACATTCAGTACTTC. Protein product: CASSRANIQYF.

Worth noting for this clone: Different DNA sequences within this sample yield the same CDR3. This sequence joins TRBV2 and TRBJ1-5; D is ambiguous. CDR3 length: 15 residues. Trimming took off 6 bases at V and 2 bases at J, with 14 bases between the two ends. Germline V gives CDR1 SNHLY, CDR2 FYNNEI. The CDR3 nucleotides are TGTGCCAGCAGCGGTGACCGGGTGGGCAATCAGCCCCAGCATTTT. The encoded protein is CASSGDRVGNQPQHF.

The genes are TRBV19 and TRBJ1-1; 11 bases are a match to TRBD1. Germline CDR1 reads LNHDA; CDR2 reads SQIVND (reference sequence). This CDR3 is 14 amino acids long. The J segment lost 6 bases and the V segment lost 3 bases, leaving 3 bases of the junction unmatched. The DNA for the CDR3 is TGTGCCAGTAGTATTGGACAGGGGGCCGCTGAAGCTTTCTTT. Translation gives CASSIGQGAAEAFF.

This chain connects TRBV20-1 to TRBJ2-1; D is ambiguous. The CDR3 sequence is 11 residues long. The ends were cut back, 6 bases at V and 10 bases at J, with 13 bases in the middle. The germline CDR1 and CDR2 sequences are DFQATT and SNEGSKA (reference sequence). The CDR3 DNA follows: TGCAGTGCCACTCCCTCCTACGAGCAGTTCTTC. Protein: CSATPSYEQFF.

The V gene is TRBV4-1, the J gene TRBJ1-1; D possibly corresponds to TRBD1 (6 bases). The CDR3 extends over 16 amino acids. Germline assignment: CDR1 MGHRA and CDR2 YSYEKL. The germline V and J ends were trimmed by 0 bases and 3 bases, with 14 bases remaining between them. The CDR3 DNA sequence: TGCGCCAGCAGCCAAGATAGGGCAGGGGTTTACACTGAAGCTTTCTTT. Amino acids: CASSQDRAGVYTEAFF.

This chain uses TRBV15 with TRBJ2-7, with 12 nucleotides matching TRBD2. V shed 1 base, J shed 0 bases, and the junction held 7 bases outside the gene matches. The V gene's germline CDR1 is LNHNV and CDR2 YYDKDF (reference sequence). The CDR3 is 18 amino acids. CDR3 amino acids: CATSRGPGLAGSSYEQYF. The CDR3 DNA sequence: TGTGCCACCAGCAGAGGGCCGGGACTAGCGGGCAGCTCCTACGAGCAGTACTTC.

This rearrangement joins TRBV5-1 to TRBJ2-5, with 8 bases that match TRBD1. The CDR3 is made up of 14 amino acids. V trimming: 6 bases; J trimming: 5 bases; junction bases outside the gene matches: 9. The germline CDR1 and CDR2 sequences are SGHRS and YFSETQ. DNA for the CDR3: TGCGCCAGCACATCTCAGGGGGCGCAGGAGACCCAGTACTTC. It encodes CASTSQGAQETQYF. The variable domain in full, with the rest retrieved from reference TRBV5-1 and TRBJ2-5, is KAGVTQTPRYLIKTRGQQVTLSCSPISGHRSVSWYQQTPGQGLQFLFEYFSETQRNKGNFPGRFSGRQFSNSRSEMNVSTLELGDSALYLCASTSQGAQETQYFGPGTRLLVL.

This clone occurred a few times. The V gene is TRBV3-1 (or the pseudogene TRBV3-2), the J gene TRBJ2-5, with TRBD2 matching over 11 bases. The CDR3 spans 18 residues. With V trimmed by 3 bases and J by 3 bases, 12 bases remained unmatched. The V gene's germline CDR1 is LGHDT and CDR2 YNNKEL (reference sequence). The CDR3 DNA is TGTGCCAGCAGCCACTTTAGCGGGGGGGCCGTTACTAAAGAGACCCAGTACTTC. Amino acid sequence: CASSHFSGGAVTKETQYF.

The chain combines TRBV18 with TRBJ1-5; D gene unclear. The CDR3 loop spans 16 amino acids. Germline V lookup: CDR1 KGHSH, CDR2 LQKENI. The V and J ends lost 3 bases and 1 base respectively, with 13 bases between them. The CDR3 DNA reads TGTGCCAGCTCACCCGACACGGCTCGGAGCAATCAGCCCCAGCATTTT. Translation gives CASSPDTARSNQPQHF.

The rearrangement joins TRBV19 to TRBJ1-2; 7 positions agree with TRBD1. CDR1 and CDR2 (germline): LNHDA, SQIVND (reference sequence). The length of the CDR3 is 14 residues. Germline trimming cut 6 bases from V and 0 bases from J; bases unmatched to any gene: 4. The CDR3 protein is CASSRGTANYGYTF. CDR3 sequence (DNA): TGTGCCAGTAGCCGAGGGACAGCTAACTATGGCTACACCTTC. The full variable domain, rest sourced from reference TRBV19 and TRBJ1-2, is DGGITQSPKYLFRKEGQNVTLSCEQNLNHDAMYWYRQDPGQGLRLIYYSQIVNDFQKGDIAEGYSVSREKKESFPLTVTSAQKNPTAFYLCASSRGTANYGYTFGSGTRLTVV.

This chain joins TRBV5-4 and TRBJ1-1, with D unclear. Germline V CDR1 and CDR2: SGHNT, YYREEE (reference sequence). V dropped 6 bases and J dropped 4 bases, with 13 bases sitting between them. The CDR3 is 13 residues long. CDR3 bases: TGTGCCAGCACGTGGGAGCGCGGCACTGAAGCTTTCTTT. Its protein is CASTWERGTEAFF.

This rearrangement joins TRBV11-2 to TRBJ1-1; D unclear. The CDR3 totals 13 residues. Germline CDR1 and CDR2: SGHAT and FQNNGV. Trimming shortened V by 0 bases and J by 11 bases, and 13 bases separated the two germline ends. In DNA, the CDR3 is TGTGCCAGCAGCTTAGATCGGGAGGGAGAGGCTTTCTTT. Protein product: CASSLDREGEAFF.